Reported below is one TCR beta chain. V dropped 4 bases and J dropped 7 bases, with 11 bases sitting between them. In germline, CDR1 is SGHNT, CDR2 YENEEA. This CDR3 has 13 residues. The PCR used 60 Vbeta and 13 Jbeta primers. The assay was immunoSEQ multiplex PCR, and TCRdb's table has in-frame clones only and misses some. The table has 180,000 or so clones, around 80% seen once. This entry is derived from a study of cytomegalovirus exposure and HLA in healthy donors. This clonotype was obtained from a woman aged 45-59 years in good health and CMV-seropositive. The sample taken for sequencing was PBMCs. V and J are TRBV11-3 and TRBJ2-1; D uncertain. This CDR3 is CASSSLTGNEQFF. The DNA of the CDR3 is TGTGCCAGCAGCTCTCTTACCGGGAATGAGCAGTTCTTC.